The rows below give T cell receptor beta chains drawn from one sample of a study of response to subunit inactivated influenza vaccine. Via MiXCR, TCRdb re-called the RT-PCR reads, giving one row per CDR3 protein. This table holds hundreds of thousands of distinct CDR3 sequences, more than 11% found once. This specimen consisted of PBMCs from blood, obtained 14 to 15 days before vaccination. These receptor sequences come from a man in his fifties who received an inactivated influenza vaccine. Both conserved end residues are part of each CDR3. D genes are given only for firm matches. Clone sizes are given selectively: once, few, many, or a class where the clone is expanded.

cdr3_aa cdr3_nt v_call clone_size d_call j_call
CASSASKDLNEQFF TGTGCCAGCAGTGCATCCAAGGACCTTAATGAGCAGTTCTTC TRBV25-1 few - TRBJ2-1
CASEIRRWREHTDTQYF TGTGCCAGCGAAATAAGGCGCTGGCGGGAACACACAGATACGCAGTATTTT TRBV11-2 - - TRBJ2-3
CSASEGRHNQPQHF TGCAGTGCTAGTGAGGGACGGCACAATCAGCCCCAGCATTTT TRBV20-1 few - TRBJ1-5
CSARVPWGSVQQFF TGCAGTGCTAGAGTACCGTGGGGGAGCGTACAGCAGTTCTTC TRBV20-1 few - TRBJ2-1
CATSRSGRFTGELFF TGTGCCACCAGCCGTAGCGGGAGGTTCACCGGGGAGCTGTTTTTT TRBV15 - TRBD2 TRBJ2-2
CASSPDFTGEKLFF TGTGCCAGCAGCCCCGACTTTACGGGTGAAAAACTGTTTTTT TRBV12-3/TRBV12-4 few - TRBJ1-4
CASSPPGTGGGYEQYF TGTGCCAGCAGCCCCCCCGGGACAGGGGGCGGCTACGAGCAGTACTTC TRBV7-6 - TRBD1 TRBJ2-7
CASSYSFSGAYNEQFF TGTGCCAGCAGTTACTCGTTTAGCGGCGCCTACAATGAGCAGTTCTTC TRBV6-2/TRBV6-3 few - TRBJ2-1
CATCQEAPFTYEQYF TGTGCCACCTGCCAAGAGGCCCCTTTTACCTACGAGCAGTACTTC TRBV3-1 once - TRBJ2-7
CASSSWTGNEQFF TGCGCCAGCAGCTCCTGGACAGGGAATGAGCAGTTCTTC TRBV5-1 many TRBD1 TRBJ2-1
CASSQRGGNTGELFF TGTGCCAGCAGCCAGCGGGGGGGGAACACCGGGGAGCTGTTTTTT TRBV7-8 few TRBD2 TRBJ2-2
CASSLGGQLVQTQYF TGTGCCAGCAGCTTAGGCGGCCAACTAGTCCAGACCCAGTACTTC TRBV11-2 - - TRBJ2-5
CASRDQNTDTQYF TGTGCCAGCAGGGATCAAAACACAGATACGCAGTATTTT TRBV6-1 - - TRBJ2-3
CASSQVGSSDSPLHF TGCGCCAGCAGCCAAGTAGGCAGTTCGGATTCACCCCTCCACTTT TRBV4-3 - - TRBJ1-6
CASSSTSGSNEQYF TGTGCCAGCAGCTCCACTAGCGGGAGTAACGAGCAGTACTTC TRBV7-2 - TRBD2 TRBJ2-7
CASSLVFSGQGTAGEKLFF TGTGCCAGCAGCTTAGTGTTCTCTGGACAGGGAACCGCGGGGGAAAAACTGTTTTTT TRBV11-2 many TRBD1 TRBJ1-4
CASRQAYRGTNEKLFF TGCGCCAGCAGACAGGCCTATCGGGGAACTAATGAAAAACTGTTTTTT TRBV5-1 many - TRBJ1-4
CASTLLGGELFF TGTGCCAGCACCCTACTAGGCGGGGAGCTGTTTTTT TRBV3-1 few - TRBJ2-2
CASSLVRSIYGYTF TGTGCCAGCAGCTTAGTGCGGTCGATCTATGGCTACACCTTC TRBV7-9 few - TRBJ1-2
CASSQRGARNTEAFF TGTGCCAGCAGCCAGCGGGGGGCGCGAAACACTGAAGCTTTCTTT TRBV4-2 - - TRBJ1-1
CAISESITLGAAGELFF TGTGCCATCAGTGAGTCTATTACCTTGGGAGCCGCCGGGGAGCTGTTTTTT TRBV10-3 few - TRBJ2-2
CASSQHLNTEAFF TGCGCCAGCAGCCAACACTTGAACACTGAAGCTTTCTTT TRBV4-3 - - TRBJ1-1
CASSRSRGYTGELFF TGTGCCAGCAGCCGTTCCAGGGGGTACACCGGGGAGCTGTTTTTT TRBV7-6 - TRBD1 TRBJ2-2
CSARDLLNEQFF TGCAGTGCTAGAGATCTTCTTAATGAGCAGTTCTTC TRBV20-1 - - TRBJ2-1
CSARDAQSSGNTIYF TGCAGTGCTAGAGATGCCCAGTCCTCTGGAAACACCATATATTTT TRBV20-1 few - TRBJ1-3
CSVKGQGIAGGRYNEQFF TGCAGCGTTAAGGGACAGGGAATAGCGGGAGGCCGCTACAATGAGCAGTTCTTC TRBV29-1 few - TRBJ2-1
CASSEFFVRSTPTDTQYF TGTGCCAGCAGTGAATTCTTTGTCAGGTCGACTCCCACAGATACGCAGTATTTT TRBV2 - - TRBJ2-3
CASSSRGTSGRRETQYF TGTGCCAGCAGCTCCCGAGGGACTAGCGGGCGTCGGGAGACCCAGTACTTC TRBV7-2 many TRBD2 TRBJ2-5
CASSPNANGGNQPQHF TGCGCCAGCAGTCCTAACGCGAATGGGGGCAATCAGCCCCAGCATTTT TRBV4-3 few - TRBJ1-5
CASSYSIRGDEQFF TGTGCCAGCAGTTACTCGATCAGGGGCGATGAGCAGTTCTTC TRBV6-5 few - TRBJ2-1
CASGLAARAEQFF TGTGCCAGCGGACTAGCGGCCCGTGCTGAGCAGTTCTTC TRBV2 few TRBD2 TRBJ2-1
CASKGTTGFGTGELFF TGTGCCAGCAAAGGGACTACCGGGTTCGGCACCGGGGAGCTGTTTTTT TRBV6-2/TRBV6-3 - TRBD2 TRBJ2-2
CASSFAGGPNTEAFF TGTGCCAGCAGCTTTGCCGGGGGACCTAACACTGAAGCTTTCTTT TRBV5-5 many - TRBJ1-1
CATSRTGLAIAYNEQFF TGTGCCACCAGCAGAACTGGACTAGCGATTGCCTACAATGAGCAGTTCTTC TRBV15 few TRBD2 TRBJ2-1
CASSYIGSYYEQYF TGTGCCAGCAGTTACATCGGGAGTTATTACGAGCAGTACTTC TRBV6-5 - - TRBJ2-7
CASSLRDRGLSNEQFF TGTGCCAGCAGTCTACGGGACAGGGGATTATCAAATGAGCAGTTCTTC TRBV6-5 - TRBD1 TRBJ2-1
CASSYATTSGGELFF TGTGCCAGCAGTTACGCGACCACCTCGGGCGGGGAGCTGTTTTTT TRBV6-5 - - TRBJ2-2
CAIKRASLQPGTTYEQYF TGTGCCATCAAGAGGGCTAGCCTACAACCTGGGACTACCTACGAGCAGTACTTC TRBV10-3 - TRBD2 TRBJ2-7
CASSLWTSGGVGKLFF TGTGCCAGCAGCTTGTGGACTAGCGGGGGGGTCGGTAAGCTGTTTTTT TRBV7-2 few TRBD2 TRBJ2-2
CASSVKLGLAGGNSYNEQFF TGTGCCAGCAGCGTCAAGCTCGGCCTAGCGGGGGGGAACTCCTACAATGAGCAGTTCTTC TRBV9 - TRBD2 TRBJ2-1
CASSYLKDTEAFF TGTGCCAGCAGTTATCTTAAGGACACTGAAGCTTTCTTT TRBV6-5 few - TRBJ1-1
CSHQGLGGETQYF TGCAGTCACCAAGGACTAGGGGGGGAGACCCAGTACTTC TRBV29-1 few - TRBJ2-5
CASSLGGLSEQFF TGTGCCAGCAGTTTGGGGGGGCTCTCTGAGCAGTTCTTC TRBV12-3/TRBV12-4 - - TRBJ2-1
CSADHGGPDTQYF TGCAGCGCTGACCACGGGGGCCCAGATACGCAGTATTTT TRBV29-1 few - TRBJ2-3
CASSLGPGGGQFF TGTGCCAGCAGCTTAGGGCCCGGAGGAGGACAGTTCTTC TRBV7-2 few - TRBJ2-1
CSAYDTNTEAFF TGCAGTGCTTACGACACAAACACTGAAGCTTTCTTT TRBV20-1 - - TRBJ1-1
CASSIGQGSGTEAFF TGTGCCAGCAGCATTGGACAGGGATCGGGGACTGAAGCTTTCTTT TRBV7-2 - TRBD1 TRBJ1-1
CASSRGTSGTYEQYF TGCGCCAGCAGTCGAGGGACTAGCGGAACCTACGAGCAGTACTTC TRBV5-1 many TRBD2 TRBJ2-7
CASSSPPDRGSTDTQYF TGTGCCAGCAGTTCACCTCCCGACAGGGGGAGCACAGATACGCAGTATTTT TRBV28 few TRBD1 TRBJ2-3
CATSRDMAGGTGELFF TGTGCCACCAGCAGAGATATGGCAGGGGGGACCGGGGAGCTGTTTTTT TRBV15 - - TRBJ2-2
CATSDARQGFPYEQYF TGTGCCACCAGTGATGCGAGACAGGGATTCCCCTACGAGCAGTACTTC TRBV24-1 - TRBD1 TRBJ2-7
CATVGGRADTQYF TGTGCCACCGTGGGAGGTAGGGCAGATACGCAGTATTTT TRBV25-1 few - TRBJ2-3